This T cell receptor beta chain is drawn from a study of Ad26.COV2.S vaccination and SARS-CoV-2 variants. At the level of the study: Dosing was one shot or two shots 56 days apart.

Clones were read by immunoSEQ multiplex PCR, and TCRdb kept only the in-frame ones, dropping some. The top ten clones hold around 2.6% of a sample with fewer than 500,000 clones, about 91% of them seen once. This clone has just one count. J lost 6 bases, V lost 4 bases, and 4 bases had no gene match. The germline gives CDR1 SQVTM, CDR2 ANQGSEA. The CDR3 is made up of 13 amino acids. Treatment denoted: around 19 received Ad26.COV2.S at low or high dose, single or two shots; about 5 received placebo; per-sample allocation not given. Specimen acquisition occurred on day 63 following the initial vaccine or placebo injection. Participants' vaccine, an Ad26 vector, delivered Wuhan-strain SARS-CoV-2 spike.

Specimen: peripheral blood, collected in a trial of Ad26.COV2.S vaccine versus placebo. The clonotype originates from a person between 18 and 65 years old who received the Ad26.COV2.S COVID-19 vaccine or a placebo. J is TRBJ2-3 and V is TRBV29-1; 10 nucleotides align to TRBD2. This CDR3 reads CSVASGRADTQYF. The CDR3, as DNA: TGCAGCGTTGCTAGCGGGAGAGCGGATACGCAGTATTTT.